Given below is one TCR beta chain in context. This clone was seen more than once but under ten times. No antigen is known for it. Base qualities are missing; no much larger clone stands one base away. The sample comes from a study of persistence of HIV-infected CD4 T cells (dated by TCRdb to about 2020). In terms of the full investigation: The study isolated CMV- and HIV-1 Gag-responding CD4+ T cells from ART-treated individuals to examine antigen-driven clonal expansion of HIV-1-infected cells. The clonality of all cells in each sorted population was measured by TCRbeta sequencing, and the clonality of infected cells was measured by proviral sequencing. Apart from a couple of participants who underwent leukapheresis at a single time point, peripheral blood samples of up to roughly 180 mL were collected from participants at multiple time points. The median time the participants had spent on suppressive ART was 7 to 9 years. In the cross-participant TCR cluster analysis, eight or nine participants were included for CMV and roughly seven participants were included for Gag.

The treatment or condition label, read with the paper, signifies: suppressive antiretroviral therapy. Lysates of CMV-infected fibroblasts at about 9.3 ug/mL were used to stimulate the cells. Nonresponding CD40L-negative CD69-negative CD45RO-high memory CD4+ T cells were sorted as memory populations depleted of antigen-responding cells. Participants were HIV-1-infected adults who started suppressive ART during chronic infection. For at least 4 years, the participants' plasma HIV-1 RNA had been undetectable, below 50 copies/mL. To be included, participants needed a CD4+ T cell count above 400 cells/uL and a positive CMV serology. Before stimulation, PBMCs were isolated using density centrifugation and depleted of CD8+ T cells. For less than 20 hours, the CD8-depleted PBMCs were stimulated with anti-CD28/CD49d costimulation, a CD40-blocking antibody, and enfuvirtide to prevent new infections. Cells were sorted on a Beckman Coulter MoFlo Legacy or XDP sorter, with propidium iodide excluding dead cells. Genomic DNA was extracted using the QIAamp DNA Mini Kit for samples with more than one million cells and using the Quick-DNA Microprep Kit for all other samples.

The immunoSEQ hsTCRB assay version 4, run in survey mode, was used to sequence TCRbeta repertoires from genomic DNA. For TCRbeta sequencing, genomic DNA was diluted to roughly 10 ng/uL, and up to 1 ug was used per sample. On the authors' methods: Analysis of the TCRbeta data was done in ImmunoSeq Analyzer 3.0, and diversity was computed on productive nucleotide rearrangements. Using the Immunarch R package, the improved Chao index served to estimate lower-bound TCR diversity and the Gini coefficient served to estimate clonality. When different nucleotide rearrangements encoded the same CDR3beta amino acid sequence, each rearrangement was treated as a distinct clonotype. TCRbeta sequences significantly enriched in antigen-responding cells relative to anti-CD3/anti-CD28-activated cells were identified by differential abundance analysis. Using predicted peptide-MHC specificity as the basis, GLIPH2 grouped TCRs into clusters, both for each participant individually and for the merged data sets that combined participants. Drawn from immuneACCESS, this table holds only the in-frame rearrangements with V and J called that TCRdb kept. Clones are partly lost; checked studies trace under half to an unresolved V gene and leave the rest unexplained. V and J calls plus clone size are reproduced from that table; the DNA served to infer D and trimming. The sample table holds about 50,000 clones, of which about 80% were seen once. The ten largest clones add up to 3% of the sample.

On the study overall, not on this receptor specifically: TCRbeta richness in CMV- and Gag-responding cells was significantly lower than in anti-CD3/anti-CD28-responding cells; CMV-responding cells had higher oligoclonality than CD3/CD28-stimulated and Gag-responding cells. TCR oligoclonality correlated with proviral oligoclonality within the same sorted populations. Enrichment of degenerate expanded CDR3beta sequences was found in antigen-responding cells, suggesting convergent selection of CD4+ responses to CMV and Gag. Bulk TCR analyses could not be limited to the rare CMV-responding cells that actually contained HIV-1 proviruses. Only a small number of individuals took part in the study, and the range of antigens tested was limited.

Unmatched junction bases come to 16, with V trimmed by 10 bases and J by 8 bases. CDR1 ENHRY and CDR2 SYGVKD are derived from the germline V gene. The CDR3 runs 15 amino acids, cysteine and phenylalanine included. The retained sequence is limited to the CDR3, 45 bases, with the frame set at the first base. This specimen consisted of CD4+ T cells sorted from PBMCs after approximately 19-hour stimulation, obtained from a patient who received antiretroviral therapy. The cell subset or site label corresponds to: CD40L-CD69- CD45RO-high memory CD4 T cells not responding to CMV lysate. The receptor was derived from an adult man with HIV who was CMV-seropositive. The V gene is TRBV10-3 and the J gene is TRBJ2-1, with 8 central nucleotides matching TRBD2. The sequenced DNA is TGTGCCACTAGCGGGTGGGACCGATCCCCCCATGAGCAGTTCTTC. This translates into CATSGWDRSPHEQFF.